This T cell receptor (beta chain) was retrieved from a study of T cells in Graves' hyperthyroidism and ophthalmopathy. General study findings and limits: The model identified upcoming ophthalmopathy a median approximately six months ahead of onset.

Uncontrolled infection, other autoimmune disease, pregnancy and lactation each barred patients from inclusion. Template material for amplifying TCR beta CDR3 regions consisted of RNA transcripts. HTBI primers were used for first-round RT-PCR of the TCR CDR3. TCRdb reprocessed the multiplex PCR reads with MiXCR, giving one entry per CDR3 protein. The sample includes 250,000 to 300,000 distinct CDR3 sequences, around a fifth of them seen just once. This clonotype was picked up many times. As yet, its antigen is unknown. The CDR3 is 18 amino acids. Germline trimming cut 5 bases from V and 5 bases from J; bases unmatched to any gene: 9.

The sequencing sample was made of blood. The chain carries TRBV12-3 or TRBV12-4 and TRBJ2-2; 15 positions match TRBD2. The source is a man aged 45-65 years with Graves' ophthalmopathy. This CDR3 is CASSMGLAGGKVTGELFF. The CDR3 coding sequence is TGTGCCAGCAGTATGGGACTAGCGGGAGGAAAAGTTACCGGGGAGCTGTTTTTT.